This T cell receptor (beta chain) was profiled in a study of blood T cell repertoires in COVID-19 (dated by TCRdb to about 2020). For the wider study: Samples from collaborators originated in the United States, Italy and Spain and spanned both the acute and convalescent phases of COVID-19. The prospective study material was composed of cDNA or gDNA derived from T cells, B-cell-depleted T cells, or PBMCs. Subjects who had been exposed to COVID-19, were actively infected with it, or had recovered from it provided the deeply sampled blood TCRbeta repertoires that made up the dataset. The repertoires were made available in a free public database intended to serve as a resource for research on the immune response to SARS-CoV-2. Nearly every sample came with metadata listing a de-identified subject ID, COVID-19 status, age in years and sex. Where available, HLA class I and class II types were obtained from metadata supplied by the sample provider rather than from assay-based typing. The samples were drawn from the first 160 participants of the ongoing ImmuneRACE study and from over a thousand subjects provided by 6 global collaborators. General study outcomes and caveats: Clinical and demographic metadata were provided uncurated, with the amount varying by source and participant.

TCRbeta CDR3 regions were amplified from genomic DNA using the immunoSEQ Assay, a bias-controlled multiplex PCR. Per the source publication's procedure: The number of nucleated cells in each sample was estimated by amplification of reference gene primers within the assay. Sequence reads were collapsed and filtered to measure the absolute abundance of every unique TCRbeta CDR3 rearrangement. For each sample, productive Simpson clonality was calculated by taking the square root of Simpson's diversity index across productive rearrangements. TCRdb limited this immuneACCESS table to in-frame rearrangements with V and J called. A share of clones is missing; checked studies link under half to unresolved V genes, and the rest is unexplained. V, J and clone size were drawn from that table, and D and trimming were deduced from the DNA. The sample table records fewer than 250,000 clones; 75% to 90% of these occur just once. The ten largest account for more than 4.5% of the sample.

Each collaborating institution followed its own protocols to collect whole blood in K2EDTA tubes. For TCRbeta analysis, collaborators shipped samples as frozen whole blood, isolated PBMCs, or DNA extracted from either of those sample types. As regards this clone: The antigen it recognizes is unknown. Qualities for individual bases were not recorded, and no much larger clone is one base off.

Looking up the germline V gene (reference sequence) yields CDR1 SEHNR and CDR2 FQNEAQ. The CDR3 contains 13 residues, cysteine and phenylalanine counted. Left in the record is the CDR3 DNA by itself, 39 bases read in frame from the first base. At the junction V is shortened by 2 bases and J by 6 bases, with 7 bases in between. The clonotype was recovered from a woman aged 40-49 years with acute or convalescent COVID-19. Recombination connected TRBV7-9 to TRBJ2-2; tentative D gene TRBD1, with 6 bases matching. The source material was peripheral blood. The DNA is as follows: TGTGCCAGCAGCTTACAGGGGTCCGGGGAGCTGTTTTTT. It specifies CASSLQGSGELFF. Reference TRBV7-9 and TRBJ2-2 genes cover what lies past the CDR3, so the full variable domain is DTGVSQNPRHKITKRGQNVTFRCDPISEHNRLYWYRQTLGQGPEFLTYFQNEAQLEKSRLLSDRFSAERPKGSFSTLEIQRTEQGDSAMYLCASSLQGSGELFFGEGSRLTVL.